What follows is one T cell receptor beta chain and its context. The specificity of this receptor is unknown. No qualities accompany the bases; no much larger clone lies one base away. Healthy HIV-negative adults with no recently reported acute infections or vaccinations were included as donors. All donors were Caucasian adults living in Nashville, Tennessee, USA. CD4+ T cells were enriched by magnetic negative selection, after which naive cells were positively selected on CD45RA and the negative fraction was taken as the memory subset. Blood was collected by leukapheresis, and PBMCs were isolated by Ficoll-Histopaque density gradient centrifugation and then cryopreserved in liquid nitrogen vapor phase. Analytical flow cytometry was used to check the purity and quantity of every magnetically sorted T cell population. Genomic DNA was isolated from every sorted fraction and measured by UV absorbance on a Nanodrop 2000c.

The record originates from a study of shared clonotypes between healthy human individuals (dated by TCRdb to 2020 to 2021). Regarding the research as a whole: Three men and a couple of women, aged 18 to 49 years, made up the cohort. For each donor, CD4 naive and CD4 memory were each given three plates, CD8 naive was given two plates, and CD8 memory was given one plate. The study deeply sequenced blood TCR repertoires of five healthy adults to estimate repertoire size and the extent of clonotype sharing between individuals. To increase sequencing depth and limit assay-specific biases, TCR repertoire library preparation and sequencing were carried out by different laboratories using diverse techniques. Per donor, leukapheresis produced somewhere between about 0.94 and 9 billion PBMCs.

General study outcomes and caveats: Higher generation probabilities were observed for clonotypes shared by all four sorted-subset donors than for non-shared clonotypes. Even with the large sequencing depth, rarefaction of the sorted-subset datasets indicated that sequencing was incomplete. Pairwise subsampling led to the expectation that sequencing depth would affect the degree of clonotype sharing among donors. When a few donors were compared, the shared fraction of clonotypes was about 5.5% for naive CD4, 3% to 4% for naive CD8, about 2.5% for memory CD4, and about 0.36% for memory CD8. Sampling was restricted to blood, and TCR repertoires in tissues likely differ from the TCR repertoires found in blood. Because the study included a small number of donors, the genetic and exposure-history diversity represented was limited. Naive subsets generally had larger estimated clonotype richness than memory subsets.

Per the germline V gene, MDHEN is the CDR1 and SYDVKM is the CDR2. V is shortened by 7 bases, J by 5 bases, and the region joining them spans 7 bases. The CDR3 goes from the cysteine to the phenylalanine over 11 residues. CDR3 DNA only is kept here, 33 bases in frame from base 1. Using the deep immunoSEQ assay, multiplex PCR amplified TCR CDR3 regions from genomic DNA. Extracted genomic DNA from each cell subset was spread evenly across all wells of several immunoSEQ 96-well plates, with each plate serving as a replicate. For sorted subsets, each replicate PCR was loaded with 200 to 250 ng genomic DNA, equivalent to some 27,000 T cell genomes. The purified libraries were quantified using a Qubit 3.0 fluorometer, sized with a Bioanalyzer 2100, and then quantified again using the KAPA Library Quantification kit. A separate single-read 150-cycle Illumina NextSeq 550 flow cell was used to sequence each immunoSEQ 96-well plate. Per the source publication's procedure: Because the immunoSEQ output included only junctional sequences and no quality scores, the filtering could not be the same as the filtering used for full-length reads. Sequences were annotated with PyIR, a Python wrapper for IgBLAST v1.9, and V/J genes and CDR3 were assigned using IMGT germline references. Reads were filtered out if the reads had weak V/J assignments (E-value above 1e-6), no CDR3, stop codons, out-of-frame junctions, or ambiguous translated residues. V3J clonotypes were defined as sequences sharing the same inferred V gene, J gene, and CDR3 amino acid sequence. To compute the percentage overlap between repertoires, the number of shared unique clonotypes was divided by the size of the smaller repertoire. Richness of each repertoire was evaluated using RTK rarefaction, the Chao1 estimator, and Recon v2.1 estimates of unobserved clonotypes. For all TCRbeta clonotypes obtained by the gDNA method from a few donors, generation probabilities were computed with OLGA. This is the immuneACCESS table as TCRdb keeps it, with only in-frame sequences that have V and J called. A part of the clones is gone; compared with another copy, unresolved V genes explain less than half, and the rest is unexplained. The V and J calls and clone size were taken over from that table, and D and trimming were inferred from the DNA. The sample table holds approximately 2.5 million clones, of which around nine tenths were seen once. Under 0.15% of the sample rests with the top ten.

The chain was built from TRBV28 and TRBJ2-3; the D gene lacks a confident call. This clonotype originated in a man between 18 and 35 years old in good health. Sample: naive CD4+ T cells sorted from blood. The cell subset or site label, as the study defines it: CD45RA+ positively selected. The DNA sequence is TGTGCCAGCACCACGCTAGATACGCAGTATTTT. Its protein is CASTTLDTQYF. When the CDR3 is completed using the reference TRBV28 and TRBJ2-3 genes on either side, the full variable domain is DVKVTQSSRYLVKRTGEKVFLECVQDMDHENMFWYRQDPGLGLRLIYFSYDVKMKEKGDIPEGYSVSREKKERFSLILESASTNQTSMYLCASTTLDTQYFGPGTRLTVL.